The clone carrying this TCR beta chain has just one count. Its antigen is undetermined. This record belongs to a study of cytomegalovirus exposure and HLA in healthy donors. Regarding the study as a whole: A cluster of highly shared sequence variants was likely a sequencing artifact. Later analysis identified a missense DCLRE1C variant that was linked to TCR beta V- and J-gene trimming.

In germline, CDR1 is SGDLS, CDR2 YYNGEE. The CDR3 consists of 16 residues. Unmatched junction bases numbered 7, after V lost 0 bases and J lost 5 bases. The PCR contained 60 Vbeta and 13 Jbeta primers. Assay used: immunoSEQ multiplex PCR; TCRdb lists only in-frame clones, some missing. The sample shows approximately 150,000 clones, roughly 79% of them seen only once. This clonotype originated in a male donor in good health and CMV-seropositive. V usage is TRBV9 and J usage is TRBJ2-5; 10 bases align to TRBD2. Source material: PBMCs. The CDR3 is CASSVVVAGGRETQYF. The CDR3 nucleotides read TGTGCCAGCAGCGTAGTCGTAGCGGGGGGTCGTGAGACCCAGTACTTC.